Listed below are T cell receptor beta chains from one sample, sequenced in a study of blood T cell repertoires in COVID-19. Measured with immunoSEQ multiplex PCR; TCRdb has only the in-frame clones, and not every one. The sample lists 250,000 to 300,000 clones, approximately 88% occurring once. The specimen sequenced was peripheral blood. The receptors come from a woman between 65 and 79 years old with COVID-19, enrolled during active disease. The CDR3 runs from the conserved cysteine through the conserved F or W. D genes are given only for firm matches. A row's size may be missing; if present it is once, few, many or a size class.

clone_size: .
d_call: TRBD1
v_call: TRBV2
j_call: TRBJ2-5
cdr3_aa: CASQGAGGYWTQYF
cdr3_nt: TGTGCCAGCCAGGGGGCAGGGGGCTATTGGACCCAGTACTTC

clone_size: .
d_call: .
v_call: TRBV19
j_call: TRBJ2-5
cdr3_aa: CASTPEGKETQYF
cdr3_nt: TGTGCCAGTACCCCAGAGGGAAAAGAGACCCAGTACTTC

clone_size: .
d_call: TRBD1
v_call: TRBV7-3
j_call: TRBJ2-1
cdr3_aa: CASSWRGQGAYNEQFF
cdr3_nt: TGTGCCAGCAGCTGGAGGGGCCAGGGGGCTTACAATGAGCAGTTCTTC

clone_size: .
d_call: .
v_call: TRBV18
j_call: TRBJ1-5
cdr3_aa: CASSPQGDNQPQHF
cdr3_nt: TGTGCCAGCTCACCACAGGGGGACAATCAGCCCCAGCATTTT

clone_size: .
d_call: TRBD2
v_call: TRBV9
j_call: TRBJ2-7
cdr3_aa: CASSVLAGGSYEQYF
cdr3_nt: TGTGCCAGCAGCGTTTTAGCGGGAGGTTCCTACGAGCAGTACTTC

clone_size: .
d_call: .
v_call: TRBV11-3
j_call: TRBJ2-7
cdr3_aa: CASSLEGSDYEQYF
cdr3_nt: TGTGCCAGCAGCTTGGAGGGGAGCGACTACGAGCAGTACTTC

clone_size: .
d_call: .
v_call: TRBV9
j_call: TRBJ1-2
cdr3_aa: CASSVAAGAGYTF
cdr3_nt: TGTGCCAGCAGCGTAGCGGCAGGGGCCGGCTACACCTTC

clone_size: .
d_call: TRBD2
v_call: TRBV5-1
j_call: TRBJ2-3
cdr3_aa: CASSPGLAADTQYF
cdr3_nt: TGCGCCAGCAGCCCGGGACTAGCGGCTGATACGCAGTATTTT

clone_size: once
d_call: .
v_call: TRBV3-1/TRBV3-2
j_call: TRBJ1-2
cdr3_aa: CASSQGFTGGCSNYGYTF
cdr3_nt: TGTGCCAGCAGCCAAGGATTTACTGGGGGCTGTTCCAACTATGGCTACACCTTC

clone_size: .
d_call: .
v_call: TRBV7-3
j_call: TRBJ2-3
cdr3_aa: CASSFNAGTGTDTQYF
cdr3_nt: TGTGCCAGCAGCTTTAATGCAGGAACTGGCACAGATACGCAGTATTTT

clone_size: .
d_call: TRBD1
v_call: TRBV11-2
j_call: TRBJ1-4
cdr3_aa: CASSLGQGYEKLFF
cdr3_nt: TGTGCCAGCAGCTTAGGACAGGGATATGAAAAACTGTTTTTT

clone_size: .
d_call: .
v_call: TRBV29-1
j_call: TRBJ2-5
cdr3_aa: CSVESPQGRETQYF
cdr3_nt: TGCAGCGTTGAATCTCCCCAGGGAAGGGAGACCCAGTACTTC

clone_size: once
d_call: TRBD2
v_call: TRBV4-1
j_call: TRBJ2-5
cdr3_aa: CASSQPGLASQETQYF
cdr3_nt: TGCGCCAGCAGCCAGCCGGGACTAGCTAGTCAAGAGACCCAGTACTTC

clone_size: .
d_call: TRBD1
v_call: TRBV4-3
j_call: TRBJ1-2
cdr3_aa: CASSRRQGGHYGYTF
cdr3_nt: TGCGCCAGCAGCCGAAGACAGGGAGGTCACTATGGCTACACCTTC

clone_size: .
d_call: .
v_call: TRBV5-4
j_call: TRBJ1-3
cdr3_aa: CASSTWGTSGNTIYF
cdr3_nt: TGTGCCAGCAGCACGTGGGGGACTTCTGGAAACACCATATATTTT

clone_size: .
d_call: .
v_call: TRBV11-3
j_call: TRBJ2-7
cdr3_aa: CASSLRTVGEQYF
cdr3_nt: TGTGCCAGCAGCTTAAGAACGGTCGGCGAGCAGTACTTC

clone_size: once
d_call: TRBD2
v_call: TRBV3-1/TRBV3-2
j_call: TRBJ2-7
cdr3_aa: CASSQGPLAGIYEQYF
cdr3_nt: TGTGCCAGCAGCCAAGGGCCTCTAGCGGGAATCTACGAGCAGTACTTC

clone_size: .
d_call: .
v_call: TRBV9
j_call: TRBJ2-3
cdr3_aa: CASIPLRGTDTQYF
cdr3_nt: TGTGCCAGCATCCCATTAAGAGGCACAGATACGCAGTATTTT

clone_size: .
d_call: .
v_call: TRBV7-2
j_call: TRBJ1-5
cdr3_aa: CASSLINQPQHF
cdr3_nt: TGTGCCAGCAGCCTAATTAATCAGCCCCAGCATTTT

clone_size: once
d_call: .
v_call: TRBV4-1
j_call: TRBJ1-1
cdr3_aa: CASSQSGSMNTEAFF
cdr3_nt: TGCGCCAGCAGCCAGTCTGGTAGCATGAACACTGAAGCTTTCTTT

clone_size: .
d_call: TRBD2
v_call: TRBV5-5
j_call: TRBJ2-1
cdr3_aa: CASNKLRASGSTEQFF
cdr3_nt: TGTGCCAGCAACAAACTGCGGGCTAGCGGGAGTACTGAGCAGTTCTTC

clone_size: .
d_call: TRBD1
v_call: TRBV28
j_call: TRBJ1-1
cdr3_aa: CASSRTGGNTEAFF
cdr3_nt: TGTGCCAGCAGCCGGACAGGGGGGAACACTGAAGCTTTCTTT

clone_size: .
d_call: .
v_call: TRBV4-1
j_call: TRBJ1-3
cdr3_aa: CASSQVAGVGNTIYF
cdr3_nt: TGCGCCAGCAGCCAAGTGGCAGGGGTTGGAAACACCATATATTTT

clone_size: .
d_call: .
v_call: TRBV30
j_call: TRBJ2-3
cdr3_aa: CAWRGEARDTQYF
cdr3_nt: TGTGCCTGGAGAGGGGAGGCGAGAGATACGCAGTATTTT

clone_size: .
d_call: TRBD1
v_call: TRBV9
j_call: TRBJ2-7
cdr3_aa: CASSVRPGGREQYF
cdr3_nt: TGTGCCAGCAGCGTCCGTCCAGGGGGCCGCGAGCAGTACTTC

clone_size: .
d_call: TRBD1
v_call: TRBV6-5
j_call: TRBJ1-5
cdr3_aa: CASSGTVNSNQPQHF
cdr3_nt: TGTGCCAGCAGCGGGACAGTGAATAGCAATCAGCCCCAGCATTTT

clone_size: .
d_call: TRBD2
v_call: TRBV7-9
j_call: TRBJ2-5
cdr3_aa: CASSPALAGETQYF
cdr3_nt: TGTGCCAGCAGCCCAGCCCTAGCGGGAGAGACCCAGTACTTC

clone_size: .
d_call: TRBD1
v_call: TRBV6-5
j_call: TRBJ2-7
cdr3_aa: CASSTLTGDYEQYF
cdr3_nt: TGTGCCAGCAGTACTTTGACAGGGGACTACGAGCAGTACTTC

clone_size: .
d_call: TRBD1
v_call: TRBV28
j_call: TRBJ1-1
cdr3_aa: CASSKPQGANTEAFF
cdr3_nt: TGTGCCAGCAGTAAACCACAGGGGGCGAACACTGAAGCTTTCTTT

clone_size: .
d_call: .
v_call: TRBV28
j_call: TRBJ1-2
cdr3_aa: CASSLNRAVYTF
cdr3_nt: TGTGCCAGCAGTTTAAACAGGGCCGTCTACACCTTC

clone_size: .
d_call: TRBD1
v_call: TRBV18
j_call: TRBJ2-7
cdr3_aa: CASSPGTGVDEQYF
cdr3_nt: TGTGCCAGCTCACCAGGGACAGGGGTCGACGAGCAGTACTTC

clone_size: .
d_call: .
v_call: TRBV20-1
j_call: TRBJ2-7
cdr3_aa: CSASSRGLETYEQYF
cdr3_nt: TGCAGTGCTAGTTCTCGAGGCCTAGAGACCTACGAGCAGTACTTC

clone_size: .
d_call: TRBD2
v_call: TRBV5-1
j_call: TRBJ2-7
cdr3_aa: CASTNNPSGSYEQYF
cdr3_nt: TGCGCCAGCACGAATAACCCTAGCGGGAGTTACGAGCAGTACTTC

clone_size: once
d_call: TRBD2
v_call: TRBV24-1
j_call: TRBJ2-1
cdr3_aa: CATSTGTSGTRGSYNEQFF
cdr3_nt: TGTGCCACCAGTACTGGGACTAGCGGGACTCGGGGCTCCTACAATGAGCAGTTCTTC

clone_size: .
d_call: TRBD1
v_call: TRBV14
j_call: TRBJ2-2
cdr3_aa: CASSHDRAPGGELFF
cdr3_nt: TGTGCCAGCAGCCATGACAGGGCCCCCGGCGGGGAGCTGTTTTTT

clone_size: once
d_call: TRBD2
v_call: TRBV28
j_call: TRBJ2-3
cdr3_aa: CASSIGLAKSTDTQYF
cdr3_nt: TGTGCCAGCAGTATTGGACTAGCGAAAAGCACAGATACGCAGTATTTT

clone_size: .
d_call: TRBD2
v_call: TRBV3-1/TRBV3-2
j_call: TRBJ2-1
cdr3_aa: CASSQGTRQFF
cdr3_nt: TGTGCCAGCAGCCAAGGGACTAGACAGTTCTTC

clone_size: .
d_call: TRBD2
v_call: TRBV11-3
j_call: TRBJ2-7
cdr3_aa: CASRPLAGASEQYF
cdr3_nt: TGTGCCAGCAGACCCCTAGCGGGAGCGAGCGAGCAGTACTTC

clone_size: many
d_call: .
v_call: TRBV19
j_call: TRBJ2-2
cdr3_aa: CASRRAQGTGELFF
cdr3_nt: TGTGCCAGTCGGAGGGCCCAGGGTACCGGGGAGCTGTTTTTT

clone_size: .
d_call: TRBD1
v_call: TRBV2
j_call: TRBJ1-5
cdr3_aa: CASSLSQGAYQPQHF
cdr3_nt: TGTGCCAGCAGTCTTAGTCAGGGGGCATATCAGCCCCAGCATTTT

clone_size: .
d_call: .
v_call: TRBV5-1
j_call: TRBJ2-1
cdr3_aa: CASSWRAGVVVEQFF
cdr3_nt: TGCGCCAGCAGCTGGCGGGCAGGGGTCGTCGTTGAGCAGTTCTTC